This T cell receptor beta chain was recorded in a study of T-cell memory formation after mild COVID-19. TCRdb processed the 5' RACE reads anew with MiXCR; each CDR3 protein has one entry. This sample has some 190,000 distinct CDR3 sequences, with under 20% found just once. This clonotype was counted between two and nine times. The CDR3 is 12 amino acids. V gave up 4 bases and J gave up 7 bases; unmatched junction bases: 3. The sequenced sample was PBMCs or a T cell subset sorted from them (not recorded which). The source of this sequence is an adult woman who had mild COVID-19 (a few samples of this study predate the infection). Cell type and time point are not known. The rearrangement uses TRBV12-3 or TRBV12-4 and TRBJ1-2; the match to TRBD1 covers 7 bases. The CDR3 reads CASSSTGFGYTF. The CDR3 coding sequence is TGTGCCAGCAGTTCGACAGGGTTTGGCTACACCTTC.